This TCR beta chain was sequenced in a study of monozygotic twins with inflammatory bowel disease. This CDR3 is 14 amino acids long. Germline CDR1 reads SGHRS; CDR2 reads YFSETQ. After re-calling the 5' RACE reads, TCRdb lists one entry per CDR3 protein, DNA absent. The repertoire table contains around 140,000 distinct CDR3 sequences. The TCR was taken from a human donor with ulcerative colitis or Crohn's disease, or a healthy co-twin of an affected twin (not recorded which). J is TRBJ2-2 and V is TRBV5-1; the TCRdb D gene call, TRBD1, has no DNA to confirm it. What was sequenced was blood. Here the CDR3 reads CASSLHQGTGELFF.